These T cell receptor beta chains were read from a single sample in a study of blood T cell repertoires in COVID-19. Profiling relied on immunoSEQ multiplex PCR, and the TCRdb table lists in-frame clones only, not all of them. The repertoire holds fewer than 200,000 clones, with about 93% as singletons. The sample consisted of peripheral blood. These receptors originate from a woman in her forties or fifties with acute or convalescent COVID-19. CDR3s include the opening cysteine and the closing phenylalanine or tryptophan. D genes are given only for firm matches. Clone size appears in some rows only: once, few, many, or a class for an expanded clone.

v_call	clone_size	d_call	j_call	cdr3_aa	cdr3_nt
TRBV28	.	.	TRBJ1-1	CASRTGFEAFF	TGTGCCAGCAGGACAGGATTTGAAGCTTTCTTT
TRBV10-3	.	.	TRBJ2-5	CAIRRDPKETQYF	TGTGCCATCAGGCGGGACCCGAAAGAGACCCAGTACTTC
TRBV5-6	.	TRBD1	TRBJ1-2	CASSSYLQTGSTGYTF	TGTGCCAGCAGCTCCTACTTGCAGACAGGGAGCACGGGCTACACCTTC
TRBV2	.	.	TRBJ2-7	CASSEGRATYEQYF	TGTGCCAGCAGTGAAGGGAGGGCCACCTACGAGCAGTACTTC
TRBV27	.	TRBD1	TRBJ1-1	CASSLLGQQGEAFF	TGTGCCAGCAGTTTATTGGGACAGCAAGGTGAAGCTTTCTTT
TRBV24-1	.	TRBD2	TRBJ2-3	CATSDSTGLAGSTDTQYF	TGTGCCACCAGTGATTCGACGGGACTAGCGGGGAGCACAGATACGCAGTATTTT
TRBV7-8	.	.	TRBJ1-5	CASSPTGVHQPQHF	TGTGCCAGCAGCCCGACCGGGGTTCATCAGCCCCAGCATTTT
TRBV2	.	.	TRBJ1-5	CASGRDTLRQPQHF	TGTGCCAGCGGAAGGGACACCCTTAGGCAGCCCCAGCATTTT
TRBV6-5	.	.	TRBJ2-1	CASSSGPGGEQFF	TGTGCCAGCAGCAGCGGGCCCGGGGGAGAGCAGTTCTTC
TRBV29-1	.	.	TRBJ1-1	CSAAGGVGTEAFF	TGCAGCGCCGCGGGAGGGGTCGGCACTGAAGCTTTCTTT
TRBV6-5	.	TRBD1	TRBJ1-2	CASENRGREGYTF	TGTGCTTCAGAGAACAGGGGGCGCGAAGGCTACACCTTC
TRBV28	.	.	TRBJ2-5	CASSTTTGWAPQETQYF	TGTGCCAGCAGCACTACAACAGGGTGGGCACCCCAAGAGACCCAGTACTTC
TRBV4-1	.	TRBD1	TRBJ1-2	CASSHAGQLNYGYTF	TGCGCCAGCAGCCACGCGGGACAGCTAAACTATGGCTACACCTTC
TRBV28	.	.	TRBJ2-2	CASSFRSTGGELFF	TGTGCCAGCAGTTTTCGTTCAACGGGCGGGGAGCTGTTTTTT
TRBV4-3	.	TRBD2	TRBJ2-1	CASRASGSNEQFF	TGCGCCAGCAGGGCTAGCGGGAGTAATGAGCAGTTCTTC
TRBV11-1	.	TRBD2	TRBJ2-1	CASSRGESYNEQFF	TGTGCCAGCAGCCGGGGGGAATCCTACAATGAGCAGTTCTTC
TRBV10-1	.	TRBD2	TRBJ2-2	CASSGPLPRAGGQTNTGELFF	TGCGCCAGCAGTGGACCCTTACCGAGGGCGGGAGGCCAGACGAACACCGGGGAGCTGTTTTTT
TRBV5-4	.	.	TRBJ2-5	CASSLDRFQETQYF	TGTGCCAGCAGCTTGGATCGTTTCCAAGAGACCCAGTACTTC
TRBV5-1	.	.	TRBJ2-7	CASSLGGRLTRYYEQYF	TGCGCCAGCAGCTTGGGCGGCAGACTCACTCGATACTACGAGCAGTACTTC
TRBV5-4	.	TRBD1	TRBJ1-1	CASSSTGANTEAFF	TGTGCCAGCAGCTCGACAGGGGCTAACACTGAAGCTTTCTTT
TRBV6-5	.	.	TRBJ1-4	CASSIQGSEKLFF	TGTGCCAGCAGTATACAGGGTAGTGAAAAACTGTTTTTT
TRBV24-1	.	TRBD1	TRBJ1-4	CATSDPRTGGDEKLFF	TGTGCCACCAGTGACCCCCGGACAGGGGGCGATGAAAAACTGTTTTTT
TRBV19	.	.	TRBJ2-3	CASLRGDTQYF	TGTGCCTCTCTACGGGGGGATACGCAGTATTTT
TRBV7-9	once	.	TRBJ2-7	CASRRDTQYEQYF	TGTGCCAGCCGCAGGGACACACAATACGAGCAGTACTTC
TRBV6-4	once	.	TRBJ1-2	CASSEGHQGGGYTF	TGTGCCAGCAGTGAGGGCCACCAGGGAGGAGGCTACACCTTC
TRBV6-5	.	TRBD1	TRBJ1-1	CASSYSTGEVISEAFF	TGTGCCAGCAGTTACTCGACAGGGGAAGTTATTTCTGAAGCTTTCTTT
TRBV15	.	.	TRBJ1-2	CATSRSEGGGYTF	TGTGCCACCAGCAGGTCGGAGGGCGGTGGCTACACCTTC
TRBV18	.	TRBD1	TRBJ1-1	CASSLGTGGSTEAFF	TGTGCCAGCTCACTGGGGACAGGGGGGTCGACTGAAGCTTTCTTT
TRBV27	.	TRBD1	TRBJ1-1	CASSPRQGVKNTEAFF	TGTGCCAGCAGTCCTCGACAGGGGGTTAAGAACACTGAAGCTTTCTTT
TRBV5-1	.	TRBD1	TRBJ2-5	CASSWTGFVGETQYF	TGCGCCAGCAGCTGGACAGGGTTCGTTGGAGAGACCCAGTACTTC
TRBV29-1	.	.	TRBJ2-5	CSVEEVWGPQETQYF	TGCAGCGTTGAAGAGGTTTGGGGCCCCCAAGAGACCCAGTACTTC